This T cell receptor delta chain was sequenced for a study of delta chains in infants with herpesvirus infections (TCRdb year 2023). A note on the overall study: The study prospectively followed a Ugandan infant birth cohort from birth to characterize gammadelta T cell responses to primary cytomegalovirus (CMV) infection. Belgian fetal and cord blood gammadelta TCR data that had been published previously were included solely for comparison and were not produced in this cohort. A public fetal Vdelta1/Vgamma8 gammadelta TCR clonotype was searched for in infants infected with CMV after birth. Infant blood samples were grouped into approximate age categories of 1.5, 4, 8 and 12 months. gammadelta TCRs were sequenced from PBMC of 18 CMV-infected infants (one congenitally infected) and seven to nine CMV-uninfected infants with enough sample available. Findings and caveats that apply to the study as a whole: Of some 19 CMV-infected infants, several carried the public Vdelta1 clonotype: three infants infected postnatally before 120 days of age and the congenitally infected infant. The authors noted a small sample size and no race- or environment-matched controls, since nearly all Ugandans acquire CMV before adulthood. Within Vdelta1 cells, the frequency of the public clonotype appeared to be inversely correlated with age at infection and to decay rapidly, seemingly not persisting past roughly two months. Detection of the public clonotype was limited to the first time point after infection, and the public clonotype was not found in uninfected infants or in infants infected after 120 days. In CMV-uninfected infants, the public clonotype might still be present but below the detection limit.

Comment on this clone: This receptor's antigen is unknown. Per-base quality was not reported, and no clone a single base away is much larger than it. Other DNA sequences from this sample encode an identical CDR3 as well.

Libraries were built with RT-PCR. To generate TCR cDNA, RNA from PBMC was reverse transcribed using SuperScript II together with primers specific for the gamma chain and the delta chain. The cDNA was purified with AMPure XP beads, then amplified and indexed with Illumina adapters using the Nextera XT Index Kit. Sequencing of the gammadelta TCR libraries was done on an Illumina MiSeq using a V2 300-cycle kit. In the authors' own workflow: Using MiXCR v2.1.12, CDR3 sequences were assembled, and reads were mapped onto D, J and V genes obtained from GenBank. VDJtools v1.2.1 was used to perform repertoire analyses of the CDR3 clonotypes. Via CATT, TCRdb reprocessed the public reads, and rows with identical DNA were then joined. TCRdb's processing, not the authors' own work, is the source of the V and J calls. The sample profile shows 1,300 to 1,500 delta-chain clones; about a third of them were found once. About a fifth of the sample goes to the ten largest clones.

Infants were enrolled after their mothers, pregnant women receiving prenatal care in Kampala, Uganda, were recruited, and documentation of maternal HIV status was required. Families received weekly visits, and collection of infant clinical information, oral swabs and peripheral blood began at 6 weeks of age and continued every 4 months after that. After blood was collected in heparin tubes, PBMC were isolated using Ficoll-Paque density gradient centrifugation and then cryopreserved. Reading from cysteine to phenylalanine, the CDR3 counts 23 amino acids. Only the CDR3 portion is preserved as DNA: 69 bases, with reading frame beginning at the first base. Relative to germline, V is missing 0 bases and J is missing 0 bases, with 24 bases of the junction outside any gene match. CDR1 is given as TSWWSYY and CDR2 as QGS, both from the germline V gene.

The TCR originated in a human donor who was a Ugandan infant, either HIV-exposed or HIV-unexposed (not recorded which). Recombination linked TRDV1 to TRDJ1; TRDD3 aligns with 8 central bases. Sequenced here: peripheral blood, sampled at time point 1 of longitudinal follow-up. The CDR3 in this case is CALGELRAEVLGAPIPYTDKLIF. The nucleotide sequence reads TGTGCTCTTGGGGAACTAAGGGCAGAGGTACTGGGGGCTCCGATCCCTTACACCGATAAACTCATCTTT.